This TCR beta chain originates from a study of T cell repertoires in cytomegalovirus infection. Overall study: Shared public TCR beta signatures pointed to both CMV infection and a matching HLA type.

This CDR3 has 13 residues. Germline assignment: CDR1 SEHNR and CDR2 FQNEAQ (reference sequence). V lost 6 bases, J lost 8 bases, and 6 bases stayed unmatched. One entry per CDR3 protein results from TCRdb running MiXCR on the reads. The sample has over 250,000 distinct CDR3 sequences, over 20% seen once. The sequence came from a human donor in good health (CMV status not recorded). Some clones in this sample may be carry-over from other donors' samples. The sequencing input was PBMCs. This sequence joins TRBV7-9 and TRBJ1-4, with TRBD1 matching 7 bases. CDR3 in amino acids: CASRSGGKEKLFF. CDR3 sequence (DNA): TGTGCCAGCAGGTCAGGGGGAAAGGAAAAACTGTTTTTT.